Each of the 19 T cell receptor beta chains below was sequenced from the same sample in a study of glioma-infiltrating T cells (dated by TCRdb to about 2016). Sequencing instrument: Illumina MiSeq. TCR alpha and beta CDR3 regions were amplified with the iRepertoire nested amplicon-rescue multiplex PCR (arm-PCR) platform from RNA. The raw public reads went through TCRdb reprocessing: fastp at Q25, MiXCR clone calling, in-frame beta chains kept. Merged by CDR3 protein, the rows form single entries marked with the most common genes and DNA. This sample is represented by some 180,000 distinct CDR3 sequences; 25% to 35% of them were singletons. Around 20% of the sample lies in the top ten. What was sequenced was glioma tissue, nonneoplastic brain tissue, or PBMCs (not recorded which). Receptors originate from a human donor with low-grade glioma or glioblastoma, undergoing nonglioma brain surgery, or in good health (not recorded which).

Remarks on this clonotype: This CDR3 is missing its conserved last phenylalanine or tryptophan, likely due to a read error. The limits of the CDR3 on the DNA are not certain, so only TCRdb's listed CDR3 is given. V usage is TRBV12-3 or TRBV12-4 and J usage is TRBJ1-2; no DNA check was done on the table's D call, TRBD1. The CDR3 totals 13 residues, both ends included. CDR3 residues: CASSPAGGYGYTL.

The chain has TRBV29-1 and TRBJ2-3; 10 nucleotides line up with TRBD2. From germline, CDR1 is SQVTM and CDR2 ANQGSEA. V lost 4 bases, J lost 3 bases, and 1 base stayed unmatched. This CDR3 has 13 amino acids. The CDR3 nucleotides are TGCAGCGTTGGAGCGGGAGGGACAGATACGCAGTATTTT. Translation gives CSVGAGGTDTQYF.

Many counts were recorded for this clonotype. This chain connects TRBV6-2 or TRBV6-3 to TRBJ2-7, with 14 bases matching TRBD2. Per germline, CDR1 MNHEY and CDR2 SVGEGT. The CDR3 extends over 17 amino acids. Losses at the gene ends were 1 base for V and 4 bases for J; bases not matched to a gene: 6. CDR3 DNA: TGTGCCAGCAGTTACTTCGAAGGGACTAGCGGGAGTTACGAGCAGTACTTC. Translated: CASSYFEGTSGSYEQYF.

This clonotype was observed a handful of times. The chain uses TRBV5-1 and TRBJ2-1; D unresolved. V was cut by 4 bases and J by 1 base, with 15 bases left in between. The germline V gene has CDR1 SGHRS and CDR2 YFSETQ. The CDR3 spans 16 residues. CDR3 in DNA: TGCGCCAGCAGCCTCTCTGGGCTCAGTTCCTACAATGAGCAGTTCTTC. It specifies CASSLSGLSSYNEQFF.

This rearrangement joins TRBV7-2 to TRBJ2-7, with D perhaps being TRBD1 or TRBD2 (5 bases each). Germline loops: CDR1 SGHTA, CDR2 FQGNSA. The CDR3 loop spans 15 amino acids. Trimming removed 6 bases at V and 2 bases at J, with 17 bases between. This CDR3 is CASSYNRDATYEQYF. In DNA form, the CDR3 reads TGTGCCAGCAGTTACAACCGGGACGCTACCTACGAGCAGTACTTC.

J is TRBJ2-1 and V is TRBV3-1; D might be TRBD2 (6 bases). V lost 0 bases, J lost 4 bases, and 13 bases lay in between. From germline, CDR1 is LGHDT and CDR2 YNNKEL (reference sequence). The CDR3 sequence is 16 residues long. The CDR3 sequence: CASSQDSSSAYNEQFF. CDR3 DNA sequence: TGTGCCAGCAGCCAAGATTCATCTAGCGCATACAATGAGCAGTTCTTC.

The V and J genes are TRBV3-1 and TRBJ2-1; 7 bases fit TRBD1. Germline CDR1 reads LGHDT; CDR2 reads YNNKEL (reference sequence). This CDR3 region has 15 residues. V shed 3 bases, J shed 6 bases, and the junction held 8 bases outside the gene matches. The CDR3 bases are TGTGCCAGCAGCCAGACAGGGAGTGGTCTCAATGAGCAGTTCTTC. Amino acids: CASSQTGSGLNEQFF.

The genes are TRBV6-9 and TRBJ2-7; 10 positions agree with TRBD2. The CDR3 has 13 amino acids. After removal of 6 bases from V and 5 bases from J, the junction contained 4 bases not matched to a gene. In germline, CDR1 is MNHGY, CDR2 SVAAGI. CDR3 nucleotides: TGTGCCAGCAGGTTAGCGGGAGGTAACGAGCAGTACTTC. It yields the protein CASRLAGGNEQYF.

Concerning this clonotype: This may arise from a read error, as a much more abundant clone is one base away. This CDR3 reads CASSLGDGRMADALTF. Here the CDR3 DNA reads TGTGCCAGCAGCTTAGGGGACGGGCGAATGGCGGACGCCCTGACTTTC. The V call is TRBV7-9, the J call TRBJ2-6, with D perhaps matching TRBD1 or TRBD2 (5 bases each). V lost 1 base, J lost 15 bases, and 22 bases lay in between. CDR1 and CDR2 from the germline V gene are SEHNR and FQNEAQ (reference sequence). This CDR3 region has 16 residues. The full variable domain, with the rest looked up from reference TRBV7-9 and TRBJ2-6, is DTGVSQNPRHKITKRGQNVTFRCDPISEHNRLYWYRQTLGQGPEFLTYFQNEAQLEKSRLLSDRFSAERPKGSFSTLEIQRTEQGDSAMYLCASSLGDGRMADALTFGAGSRLTVL.

This clonotype was counted many times. One end of the junction varies from germline; a read error may be responsible. The chain uses TRBV28 and TRBJ2-5; D is unclear. CDR1 and CDR2 from the germline V gene are MDHEN and SYDVKM. This CDR3 is 12 amino acids long. The CDR3 loop is CASSFDQKTQYF. Here the CDR3 DNA reads TGTGCCAGCAGTTTTGACCAAAAGACCCAGTACTTC.

This clonotype was detected many times. The genes are TRBV10-3 and TRBJ2-7, with D perhaps matching TRBD2 (5 bases). Per germline, CDR1 ENHRY and CDR2 SYGVKD. This CDR3 region has 14 residues. The V end was cut by 5 bases, the J end by 1 base, with 12 bases between. The CDR3 reads CAISQTMGSYEQYF. CDR3 bases: TGTGCCATCAGTCAGACTATGGGTTCCTACGAGCAGTACTTC.

This clonotype occurred many times. The chain links TRBV4-1 to TRBJ2-7; the D call may be TRBD1 or TRBD2 (5 bases each). Between the trimmed V and J ends, which lost 1 base and 3 bases, there was a span of 13 bases. The V gene's germline CDR1 is MGHRA and CDR2 YSYEKL. This CDR3 has 15 residues. The CDR3 region is CASSQAKGTFYEQYF. In nucleotides, the CDR3 is TGCGCCAGCAGCCAAGCGAAAGGGACCTTCTACGAGCAGTACTTC.

The chain has TRBV4-1 and TRBJ2-7; 10 positions match TRBD2. V shed 3 bases, J shed 4 bases, and the junction held 9 bases outside the gene matches. Germline V lookup: CDR1 MGHRA, CDR2 YSYEKL. The CDR3 is 16 residues long. This CDR3 is CASSQYASGSLYEQYF. The CDR3 bases are TGCGCCAGCAGCCAGTATGCTAGCGGGAGTTTATACGAGCAGTACTTC.

In its sample, this clonotype was seen many times. The chain links TRBV12-3 or TRBV12-4 to TRBJ2-7, with D perhaps TRBD1 (6 bases). Trimming removed 2 bases at V and 1 base at J, with 12 bases between. The CDR3 covers 15 residues. CDR3 region: CASSLSRDKSYEQYF. The CDR3 DNA reads as TGTGCCAGCAGTTTAAGTCGGGACAAATCCTACGAGCAGTACTTC.

This chain links TRBV20-1 with TRBJ2-5, with 10 positions matching TRBD2. Trimming removed 6 bases from V and 4 bases from J; junction bases left unmatched: 8. Germline-derived CDR1 and CDR2 are DFQATT and SNEGSKA (reference sequence). The CDR3 covers 14 residues. The CDR3 DNA sequence: TGCAGTGCAGATGGACTAGCGGACATAGAGACCCAGTACTTC. This codes for CSADGLADIETQYF.

This clonotype was observed many times. This chain connects TRBV5-4 to TRBJ1-1, with 7 bases identical to TRBD1. After removal of 4 bases from V and 1 base from J, the junction contained 1 base not matched to a gene. The CDR3 totals 13 residues. Germline CDR1 reads SGHNT; CDR2 reads YYREEE (reference sequence). The CDR3 region has the DNA TGTGCCAGCAGCGGGGACAGGAACACTGAAGCTTTCTTT. Amino acid sequence: CASSGDRNTEAFF.

This clonotype came up once. Possible read error: a much larger clone is one base away. The chain employs TRBV28 and TRBJ2-3; TRBD2 aligns across 7 bases. Germline CDR1 MDHEN, CDR2 SYDVKM. The CDR3 sequence is 17 residues long. CDR3 DNA sequence: TGTGCCAGCAGTTTTGGGTCTAGCGGAGTACTCACAGATACGAAGTATTTT. Protein product: CASSFGSSGVLTDTKYF.

This clonotype is a singleton in its sample. This chain connects TRBV6-1 to TRBJ2-7; a weak D match, TRBD1 (5 bases). The CDR3 is 12 residues long. V lost 8 bases and J 3 bases, leaving 11 bases between the germline ends. From germline, CDR1 is MNHNS and CDR2 SASEGT. The CDR3 nucleotides are TGTGCCAGCGAACAGGATTACTACGAGCAGTACTTC. It codes for CASEQDYYEQYF.

This clonotype was seen a few times. The chain carries TRBV4-2 and TRBJ2-3, with 10 bases identical to TRBD2. J was trimmed by 2 bases and V by 4 bases; bases with no gene match: 21. The CDR3 contains 21 residues. Per the germline V gene, CDR1 is LGHNA and CDR2 is YNFKEQ. The CDR3 reads CASSPQTGAQPGLAPTDTQYF. For the CDR3, the DNA is TGTGCCAGCAGCCCCCAGACCGGCGCCCAGCCGGGACTAGCGCCCACAGATACGCAGTATTTT.